This T cell receptor (beta chain) was documented in a study of T cells in lung cancer brain metastases. Germline CDR1 LNHNV, CDR2 YYDKDF (reference sequence). The CDR3 length is 14 residues. V was trimmed by 5 bases and J by 0 bases, leaving 11 bases between them. Sequencing was performed with immunoSEQ multiplex PCR; in TCRdb, only in-frame clones are kept and a portion is missing. Altogether about 1,000 clones are present, approximately 88% being singletons, with the ten largest covering around a tenth. The receptor's source is a woman aged 50 to 60 with non-small cell lung cancer. The rearrangement uses TRBV15 and TRBJ2-7; D is possibly TRBD1 (6 bases). What was sequenced was tumor tissue from the primary lung tumor. The CDR3 bases are TGTGCCACCAGCTCCGAGGGGGTCTCCTACGAGCAGTACTTC. It encodes CATSSEGVSYEQYF.